This is a list of T cell receptor beta chains from one sample in a study of early T cells in non-severe SARS-CoV-2 infection. TCRdb re-called the 5' RACE reads with MiXCR, one entry per CDR3 protein. The repertoire holds 45,000 to 70,000 distinct CDR3 sequences, with about 5.9% as singletons. The specimen was whole blood. Source of these receptors: an adult who was a healthcare worker with PCR-confirmed SARS-CoV-2 infection or an uninfected control (not recorded which). The CDR3 runs from the conserved cysteine through the conserved F or W. D genes are given only for firm matches. For some rows the clone size is stated as once, few or many, or as a class when expanded; others skip it.

>TRBJ2-7|NA|TRBV9|many
TGTGCCAGCAGCGTAGCCCATACCCTTGGCGAGCAGTACTTC
CASSVAHTLGEQYF
>TRBJ2-5|NA|TRBV11-2|NA
TGTGCCAGCAGCTTAGAGGCAGGACAAGAGACCCAGTACTTC
CASSLEAGQETQYF
>TRBJ2-5|NA|TRBV6-6|many
TGTGCCAGCAGTTACCGTCGCGGGAATCAAGAGACCCAGTACTTC
CASSYRRGNQETQYF
>TRBJ2-5|TRBD2|TRBV2|many
TGTGCCAGCAGACAAGGCCGCGGGGGAGGCCAAGAGACCCAGTACTTC
CASRQGRGGGQETQYF
>TRBJ2-3|NA|TRBV7-2|few
TGTGCCAGCAGCTCGTCCCCTAGCACAGATACGCAGTATTTT
CASSSSPSTDTQYF
>TRBJ2-1|NA|TRBV29-1|few
TGCAGCGCCGGACCGGACCGGACCTACAATGAGCAGTTCTTC
CSAGPDRTYNEQFF
>TRBJ2-5|NA|TRBV7-6|NA
TGTGCCAGCAGCTCACGTGCGGCGGCCCAGTACTTC
CASSSRAAAQYF
>TRBJ1-5|NA|TRBV20-1|few
TGCAGTGCACGAAGCAGGGGCGCCGGGAGCAATCAGCCCCAGCATTTT
CSARSRGAGSNQPQHF
>TRBJ1-6|NA|TRBV7-7|NA
TGTGCCCTACTCACATGGGTTGAGGATTCACCCCTCCACTTT
CALLTWVEDSPLHF
>TRBJ1-5|NA|TRBV7-2|many
TGTGCCAGCAGCTTAGCGGTGGGGCCCCAGCATTTT
CASSLAVGPQHF
>TRBJ2-7|TRBD2|TRBV7-9|NA
TGTGCCAGCAGCCTAGCGGCGGGGGTGAGCTCCTACGAGCAGTACTTC
CASSLAAGVSSYEQYF
>TRBJ2-1|TRBD2|TRBV20-1|many
TGCAGTGCTAGAGTAGCGGGGGTGGGCAATGAGCAGTTCTTC
CSARVAGVGNEQFF
>TRBJ1-2|TRBD1|TRBV5-4|NA
TGTGCCAGCAGCCGACAGGGGGATAACTATGGCTACACCTTC
CASSRQGDNYGYTF
>TRBJ2-3|NA|TRBV18|NA
TGTGCCAGCTCACCTTCAGGGGTTGGCACAGATACGCAGTATTTT
CASSPSGVGTDTQYF
>TRBJ1-2|NA|TRBV20-1|NA
TGCAGTGCTAGAGTGGGTCCGGACTATGGCTACACCTTC
CSARVGPDYGYTF
>TRBJ2-3|TRBD2|TRBV7-9|few
TGTGCCAGCAGCTCAAAACTAGCGGGGGGCCCCACAGATACGCAGTATTTT
CASSSKLAGGPTDTQYF
>TRBJ1-1|NA|TRBV14|few
TGTGCCAGCAGCCGGCGACCTTTGGTCGGGGCGGGGACTGAAGCTTTCTTT
CASSRRPLVGAGTEAFF
>TRBJ2-1|TRBD2|TRBV11-3|NA
TGTGCCAGCAGCCCCGACCCCCTAGCGGGGGCGAACAATGAGCAGTTCTTC
CASSPDPLAGANNEQFF
>TRBJ2-3|TRBD2|TRBV7-2|NA
TGTGCCAGCAGCTCCCTAGCGGTGATTGAAGATACGCAGTATTTT
CASSSLAVIEDTQYF
>TRBJ2-7|TRBD2|TRBV4-2|medium-sized
TGTGCCAGCAGCCAATCCAGCGGGGGGGAATTCTACGAGCAGTACTTC
CASSQSSGGEFYEQYF
>TRBJ2-5|TRBD1|TRBV11-2|NA
TGTGCCAGCAGCTCGTTCCCCGGGACAGGGGAGGAGACCCAGTACTTC
CASSSFPGTGEETQYF
>TRBJ2-7|TRBD1|TRBV3-1|medium-sized
TGTGCCAGCAGCCAAGGAGAAGTACGGGACAGATATTACGAGCAGTACTTC
CASSQGEVRDRYYEQYF
>TRBJ1-5|TRBD1|TRBV7-2|many
TGTGCCAGCAGCCCAGGGGGTCCCCAGGGGTCCCAGCATTTT
CASSPGGPQGSQHF
>TRBJ1-4|NA|TRBV11-2|NA
TGTGCCAGCAGCTTTAGGTCACGGACTAATGAAAAACTGTTTTTT
CASSFRSRTNEKLFF
>TRBJ2-1|NA|TRBV14|NA
TGTGCCAGCAGCCAACCAGGACCGATGTTCTTC
CASSQPGPMFF
>TRBJ2-5|NA|TRBV20-1|few
TGCAGTGCTACCAGACCGCTGACACAAGAGACCCAGTACTTC
CSATRPLTQETQYF
>TRBJ2-5|NA|TRBV11-2|many
TGTGCCAGCAGCCTCTCGGGGGTAGCAGAGACCCAGTACTTC
CASSLSGVAETQYF
>TRBJ2-7|TRBD2|TRBV19|NA
TGTGCCAGTAGTGGAAGGACTAGCGGGGGAGTGACCTACGAGCAGTACTTC
CASSGRTSGGVTYEQYF
>TRBJ1-5|NA|TRBV6-2/TRBV6-3|many
TGTGCCAGCAGTTACTCTCCTGGACAGTCCTTTAGTAGCAATCAGCCCCAGCATTTT
CASSYSPGQSFSSNQPQHF
>TRBJ2-7|NA|TRBV28|few
TGTGCCAGCAGTTTAGGCGAGGGCGAGCAGTACTTC
CASSLGEGEQYF
>TRBJ1-5|NA|TRBV12-3/TRBV12-4|many
TGTGCCAGCAGTCCCGTGGGTCAGCCCCAGCATTTT
CASSPVGQPQHF
>TRBJ1-2|NA|TRBV21-1|many
TGTGCCAGCCGAATCCGGGACAGGGGTTCCGGCTATGGCTACACCTTC
CASRIRDRGSGYGYTF
>TRBJ1-1|NA|TRBV2|few
TGTGCCAGCAGTGAAGAGTCGGTCAACACTGAAGCTTTCTTT
CASSEESVNTEAFF
>TRBJ2-5|NA|TRBV11-2|many
TGTGCCAGCAGCGGGGGAGCGGGCCAAGAGACCCAGTACTTC
CASSGGAGQETQYF
>TRBJ1-6|TRBD1|TRBV7-9|many
TGTGCCAGCAGCTGGGGACAGAATAATTCACCCCTCCACTTT
CASSWGQNNSPLHF
>TRBJ2-7|NA|TRBV3-1|NA
TGTGCCAGCAGCCAAGGGTGGGGAGCCTACGAGCAGTACTTC
CASSQGWGAYEQYF
>TRBJ1-4|TRBD1|TRBV19|NA
TGTGCCAGTAGTAGGGCAGGGGGTTCGACTAATGAAAAACTGTTTTTT
CASSRAGGSTNEKLFF
>TRBJ1-3|TRBD1|TRBV6-5|many
TGTGCCAGCAGTAACGACAGGGTGCGAAACACCATATATTTT
CASSNDRVRNTIYF
>TRBJ2-3|TRBD2|TRBV6-2/TRBV6-3|many
TGTGCCTCGACTAGGGGAGCGGGGAGCACAGATACGCAGTATTTT
CASTRGAGSTDTQYF
>TRBJ2-2|NA|TRBV12-3/TRBV12-4|few
TGTGCCAGCAGTCTCCACAACACCGGGGAGCTGTTTTTT
CASSLHNTGELFF
>TRBJ2-6|TRBD1|TRBV4-3|many
TGCGCCACGAGCCAAGATTATACAGGGGGCTCTTCTGGGGCCAACGTCCTGACTTTC
CATSQDYTGGSSGANVLTF
>TRBJ2-5|NA|TRBV5-1|many
TGCGCCAGCAGCTTGGGACGGAAGGAGACCCAGTACTTC
CASSLGRKETQYF
>TRBJ2-3|TRBD1|TRBV7-8|NA
TGTGCCAGCAGCCTTTTACCGGGACAGGGTAGCACAGATACGCAGTATTTT
CASSLLPGQGSTDTQYF
>TRBJ2-4|NA|TRBV11-2|NA
TGTGCCAGCAGCCCAGGGGTTCCCGACATTCAGTACTTC
CASSPGVPDIQYF
>TRBJ2-7|NA|TRBV7-9|few
TGTGCCAGCAGCACGTCGGGACACCCGGGGGACGAGCAGTACTTC
CASSTSGHPGDEQYF
>TRBJ2-7|TRBD1|TRBV19|many
TGTGCCAGTAGTATCACAGGGGACGAGCAGTACTTC
CASSITGDEQYF
>TRBJ2-5|NA|TRBV10-1|NA
TGCGCCAGCAGTGATTCCGGGGGACAAGAGACCCAGTACTTC
CASSDSGGQETQYF
>TRBJ2-1|NA|TRBV7-3|many
TGTGCCAGCAGCTTAGGTTATTACAATGAGCAGTTCTTC
CASSLGYYNEQFF
>TRBJ2-3|TRBD2|TRBV5-1|many
TGCGCCAGCAGCTTAACGGGGGGGCCGCGAAGCACAGATACGCAGTATTTT
CASSLTGGPRSTDTQYF
>TRBJ2-7|TRBD2|TRBV5-1|NA
TGCGCCAGCAGCCCGACTAGCGGGGGACTCGAGCAGTACTTC
CASSPTSGGLEQYF
>TRBJ2-7|NA|TRBV7-2|few
TGTGCCAGCAGCTTGGGCTCCCCCTACGAGCAGTACTTC
CASSLGSPYEQYF
>TRBJ1-1|TRBD1|TRBV20-1|few
TGCAGTGCGACGAGACAGGGAAGTCGGAACACTGAAGCTTTCTTT
CSATRQGSRNTEAFF
>TRBJ2-3|TRBD2|TRBV20-1|many
TGCAGTGCTAGAACTAGCGGGGGGGCCCCTAGCACAGATACGCAGTATTTT
CSARTSGGAPSTDTQYF
>TRBJ1-6|TRBD1|TRBV5-1|many
TGCGCCAGCAGCTTGGCCGGGACAGGGGGGAGTTCACCCCTCCACTTT
CASSLAGTGGSSPLHF
>TRBJ1-5|TRBD1|TRBV5-1|NA
TGCGCCAGCAGCTTGGTAGGGGACAGAGCCTATAGCAATCAGCCCCAGCATTTT
CASSLVGDRAYSNQPQHF
>TRBJ2-5|NA|TRBV7-8|many
TGTGCCAGCAGCTTACGTGGACACCTAAGGGAGACCCAGTACTTC
CASSLRGHLRETQYF
>TRBJ1-4|TRBD1|TRBV19|NA
TGTGCCAGTAGTATCCTAGACAGGGTAAACGAAAAACTGTTTTTT
CASSILDRVNEKLFF
>TRBJ1-2|NA|TRBV10-3|many
TGTGCCATCAGTGAGAGAGAACACCGGGACAAATGGGGCTACACCTTC
CAISEREHRDKWGYTF
>TRBJ1-1|NA|TRBV9|many
TGTGCCAGCAGCGAAGGGGAGTTAGGCACTGAAGCTTTCTTT
CASSEGELGTEAFF
>TRBJ1-1|NA|TRBV6-2/TRBV6-3|NA
TGTGCCAGCAGCCGGAGGGTTTCTGACACTGAAGCTTTCTTT
CASSRRVSDTEAFF